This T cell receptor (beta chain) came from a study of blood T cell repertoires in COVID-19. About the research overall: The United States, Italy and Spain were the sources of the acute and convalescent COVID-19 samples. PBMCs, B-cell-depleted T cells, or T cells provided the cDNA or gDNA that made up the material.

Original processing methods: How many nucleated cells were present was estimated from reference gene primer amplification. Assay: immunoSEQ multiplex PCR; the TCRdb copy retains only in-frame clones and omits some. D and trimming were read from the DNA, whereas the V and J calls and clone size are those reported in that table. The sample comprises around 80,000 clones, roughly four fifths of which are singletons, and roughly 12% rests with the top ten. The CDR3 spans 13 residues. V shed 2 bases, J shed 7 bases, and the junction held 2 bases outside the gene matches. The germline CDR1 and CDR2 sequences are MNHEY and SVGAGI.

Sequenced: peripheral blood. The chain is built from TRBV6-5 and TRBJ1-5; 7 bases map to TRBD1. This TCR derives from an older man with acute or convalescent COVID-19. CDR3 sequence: CASSYEQGQPQHF. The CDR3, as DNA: TGTGCCAGCAGTTACGAACAGGGGCAGCCCCAGCATTTT.